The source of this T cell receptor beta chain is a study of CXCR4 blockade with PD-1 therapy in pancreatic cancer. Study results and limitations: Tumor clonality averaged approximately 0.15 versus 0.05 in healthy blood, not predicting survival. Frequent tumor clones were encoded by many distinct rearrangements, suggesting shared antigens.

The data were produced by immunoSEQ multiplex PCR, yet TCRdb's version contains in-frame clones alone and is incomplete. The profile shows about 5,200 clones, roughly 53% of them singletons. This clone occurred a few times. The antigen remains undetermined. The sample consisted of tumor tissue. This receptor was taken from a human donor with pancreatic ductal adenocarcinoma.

The CDR3 DNA reads as TGTGCCAGTAGTATTGTGGGGGCTGGCAATTCACCCCTCCACTTT. Its translation is CASSIVGAGNSPLHF. This rearrangement joins TRBV19 to TRBJ1-6, with a tentative D call TRBD1 (6 bases). Germline assignment: CDR1 LNHDA and CDR2 SQIVND (reference sequence). The CDR3 has 15 amino acids. Trimming cost V 3 bases and J 7 bases, with 13 bases left between them.